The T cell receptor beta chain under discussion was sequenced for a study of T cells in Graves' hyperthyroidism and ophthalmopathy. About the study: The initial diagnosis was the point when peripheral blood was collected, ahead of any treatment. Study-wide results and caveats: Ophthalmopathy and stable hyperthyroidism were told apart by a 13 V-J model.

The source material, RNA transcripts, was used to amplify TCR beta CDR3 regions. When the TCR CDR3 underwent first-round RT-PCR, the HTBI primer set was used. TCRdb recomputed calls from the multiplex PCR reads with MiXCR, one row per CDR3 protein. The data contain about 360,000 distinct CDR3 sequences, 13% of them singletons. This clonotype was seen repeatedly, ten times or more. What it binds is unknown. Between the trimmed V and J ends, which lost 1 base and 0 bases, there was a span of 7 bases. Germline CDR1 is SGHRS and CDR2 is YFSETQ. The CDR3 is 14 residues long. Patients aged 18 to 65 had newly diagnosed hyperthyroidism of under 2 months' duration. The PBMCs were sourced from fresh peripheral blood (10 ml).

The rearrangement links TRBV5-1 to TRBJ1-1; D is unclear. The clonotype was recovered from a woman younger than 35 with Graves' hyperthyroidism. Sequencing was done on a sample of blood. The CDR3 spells CASSLTQVNTEAFF. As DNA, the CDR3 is TGCGCCAGCAGCTTGACCCAGGTGAACACTGAAGCTTTCTTT.